The following is a T cell receptor (beta chain) sequence with its context. Its target is not known. A second PCR, run for roughly 6 to 11 cycles, used a sample-barcoded 5' primer plus a J-beta primer mix. TCRdb fed the 5' RACE reads into MiXCR, producing one record per CDR3 protein. The sample lists about 1.8 million distinct CDR3 sequences; roughly 49% were seen once. This entry is derived from a study of blood T cells in healthy people across ages. Study-level findings and limits: While age rose, TCR beta diversity per million T cells dropped in a roughly linear way.

The CDR3 has 15 amino acids. Trimming cost V 2 bases and J 0 bases, with 9 bases left between them. Germline V lookup: CDR1 SGDLS, CDR2 YYNGEE. The sequenced sample was blood. The receptor was isolated from a woman aged 35 to 49 in good health. The chain links TRBV9 to TRBJ2-1; the D is unclear. In DNA, the CDR3 is TGTGCCAGCAGCGTCGCCAGGAGCTCCTACAATGAGCAGTTCTTC. It is translated as CASSVARSSYNEQFF.